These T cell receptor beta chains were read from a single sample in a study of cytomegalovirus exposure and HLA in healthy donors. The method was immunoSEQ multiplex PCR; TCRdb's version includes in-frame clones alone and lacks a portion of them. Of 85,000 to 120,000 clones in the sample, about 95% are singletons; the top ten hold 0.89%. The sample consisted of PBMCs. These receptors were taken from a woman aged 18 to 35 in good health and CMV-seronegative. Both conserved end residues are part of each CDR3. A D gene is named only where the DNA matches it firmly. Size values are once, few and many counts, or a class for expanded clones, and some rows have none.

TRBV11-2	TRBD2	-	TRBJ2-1	TGTGCCAGCAGCTTAAGCGGGAGTTCCTACAATGAGCAGTTCTTC	CASSLSGSSYNEQFF
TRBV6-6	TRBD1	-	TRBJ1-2	TGTGCCAGCAGCCTGGGACAGAACTATGGCTACACCTTC	CASSLGQNYGYTF
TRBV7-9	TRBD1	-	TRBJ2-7	TGTGCCAGCAGCTCCAACCGGGACAGACCCTACGAGCAGTACTTC	CASSSNRDRPYEQYF
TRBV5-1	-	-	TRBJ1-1	TGCGCCAGCAGCTTTTTGGGGGCAAGCAACACTGAAGCTTTCTTT	CASSFLGASNTEAFF
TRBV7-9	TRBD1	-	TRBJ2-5	TGTGCCAGCAGCTTAGGTGCCTGGACAGGGGCCCATTCTTCCCAGTACTTC	CASSLGAWTGAHSSQYF
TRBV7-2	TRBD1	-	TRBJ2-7	TGTGCCAGCAGCCGGACAGGGGTTGGCGAGCAGTACTTC	CASSRTGVGEQYF
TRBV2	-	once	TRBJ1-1	TGTGCCAGCAGTGTCCGGGGAAGGGACACTGAAGCTTTCTTT	CASSVRGRDTEAFF
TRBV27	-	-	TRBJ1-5	TGTGCCAGCAGGCTACAGTTCAATCAGCCCCAGCATTTT	CASRLQFNQPQHF
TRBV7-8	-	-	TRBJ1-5	TGTGCCAGCAGATCGGGGGGCGCGGGTCAGCCCCAGCATTTT	CASRSGGAGQPQHF
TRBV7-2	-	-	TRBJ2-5	TGTGCCAGCAGCTCCCTCCCTACGGAGACCCAGTACTTC	CASSSLPTETQYF
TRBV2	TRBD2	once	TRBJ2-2	TGTGCCAGCAGTGAAAGGCTAGCGGGGGGCCGAGGGACCGGGGAGCTGTTTTTT	CASSERLAGGRGTGELFF
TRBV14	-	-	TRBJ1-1	TGTGCCAGCAGCCAAGATTTGGGAGACACTGAAGCTTTCTTT	CASSQDLGDTEAFF
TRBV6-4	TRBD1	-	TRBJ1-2	TGTGCCAGCAGTGACAGTGGGACAGGGGGACTCTATGGCTACACCTTC	CASSDSGTGGLYGYTF
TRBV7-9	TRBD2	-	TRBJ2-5	TGTGCCAGCAGCTTAGGTCTGGCGGGAGGCCAAGAGACCCAGTACTTC	CASSLGLAGGQETQYF
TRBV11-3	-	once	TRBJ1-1	TGTGCCAGCAGCCTCAACAGGGTCACTGAAGCTTTCTTT	CASSLNRVTEAFF
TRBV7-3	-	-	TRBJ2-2	TGTGCCAGCGGTGGAGGGATGGACACCGGGGAGCTGTTTTTT	CASGGGMDTGELFF
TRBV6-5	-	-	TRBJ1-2	TGTGCCAGCAGAACAGGAGGGGTCGGGAACTATGGCTACACCTTC	CASRTGGVGNYGYTF
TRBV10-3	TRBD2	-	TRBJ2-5	TGTGCCATCAGTGGAGCCTCCGGGACTAGCCAAGAGACCCAGTACTTC	CAISGASGTSQETQYF
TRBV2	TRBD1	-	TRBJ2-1	TGTGCCAGCAGAGACAGGGGAGGAATCCCCTACAATGAGCAGTTCTTC	CASRDRGGIPYNEQFF
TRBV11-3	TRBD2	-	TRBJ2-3	TGTGCCAGCAGCTTAGGCCTTTCAGCGGGAGCGGATCCAGATACGCAGTATTTT	CASSLGLSAGADPDTQYF
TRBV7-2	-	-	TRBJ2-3	TGTGCCAGCAGTTTAAGGGGAAGCACAGATACGCAGTATTTT	CASSLRGSTDTQYF
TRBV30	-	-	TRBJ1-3	TGTGCCTGGAGTGCCGACAGTGGAAACACCATATATTTT	CAWSADSGNTIYF
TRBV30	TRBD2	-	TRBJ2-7	TGCGCCTGGAACCGCGGGGGTATGGAGCAGTACTTC	CAWNRGGMEQYF
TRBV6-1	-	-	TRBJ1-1	TGTGCCAGCAGTGAAGGGCAGGGTCTGAACACTGAAGCTTTCTTT	CASSEGQGLNTEAFF
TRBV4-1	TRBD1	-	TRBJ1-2	TGCGCCAGCAGCCAAGTTTGGGACAGGGAGGTCGGTGGCTACACCTTC	CASSQVWDREVGGYTF
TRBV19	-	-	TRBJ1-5	TGTGCCAGTAGGGACAGACTTAATCAGCCCCAGCATTTT	CASRDRLNQPQHF
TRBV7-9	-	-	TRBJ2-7	TGTGCCAGCAGCCCAAGGGGGGGGGAGCAGTACTTC	CASSPRGGEQYF
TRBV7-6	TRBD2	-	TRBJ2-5	TGTGCCAGCAGCCCGTCTACCCCGGGACTAGTATCAGAGACCCAGTACTTC	CASSPSTPGLVSETQYF
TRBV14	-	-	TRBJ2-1	TGTGCCAGCAGCCAAACCAACCCCGTGTCTAGCCGATTGCGTGAGCAGTTCTTC	CASSQTNPVSSRLREQFF
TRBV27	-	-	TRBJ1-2	TGTGCCAGCAGTTTATCACCAGGGTACAGCTATGGCTACACCTTC	CASSLSPGYSYGYTF
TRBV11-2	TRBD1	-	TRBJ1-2	TGTGCCAGCAGCCCAGGGGGGAAAGCTAACTATGGCTACACCTTC	CASSPGGKANYGYTF
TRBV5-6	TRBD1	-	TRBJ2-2	TGTGCCAGCAGCCGCCGTGACAGGGTTCTGTTTTTT	CASSRRDRVLFF
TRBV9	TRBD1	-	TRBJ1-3	TGTGCCAGCAGCGTCGGACAGGGGGCCTCTGGAAACACCATATATTTT	CASSVGQGASGNTIYF
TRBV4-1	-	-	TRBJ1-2	TGCGCCAGCAGCCAGGGAGGGACTGGCTACACCTTC	CASSQGGTGYTF
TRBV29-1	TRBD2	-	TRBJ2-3	TGCAGCGTGATTTTAGCGGGAGGGCCTCAAGATACGCAGTATTTT	CSVILAGGPQDTQYF
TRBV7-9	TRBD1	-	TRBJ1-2	TGTGCCAGCAGCCTCGCCGGGACAGATGATTATGGCTACACCTTC	CASSLAGTDDYGYTF
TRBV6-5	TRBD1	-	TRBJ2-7	TGTGCCAGCAGCCTGTTGGGGACAGTGACATACGAGCAGTACTTC	CASSLLGTVTYEQYF
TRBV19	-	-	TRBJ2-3	TGTGCCAGTAGTCTATCGGACAGTCGCACAGATACGCAGTATTTT	CASSLSDSRTDTQYF
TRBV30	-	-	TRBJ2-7	TGTGCCTGGAGTGTAGCTAGCGACTACGAGCAGTACTTC	CAWSVASDYEQYF
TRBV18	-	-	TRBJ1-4	TGTGCCAGCTCACCCCAGGAAAAACTGTTTTTT	CASSPQEKLFF
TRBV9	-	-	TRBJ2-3	TGTGCCAGCAGCCCCAGACAGTGGTATAGCACAGATACGCAGTATTTT	CASSPRQWYSTDTQYF
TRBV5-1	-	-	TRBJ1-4	TGCGCCAGCAGCTTATGGGAGGAAGAAAAACTGTTTTTT	CASSLWEEEKLFF
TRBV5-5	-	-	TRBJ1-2	TGTGCCAGCAGCTTGGGTGCAGGGGCCCTGGGCTACACCTTC	CASSLGAGALGYTF
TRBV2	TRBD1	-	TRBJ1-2	TGTGCCAGCAGTGAAGCATCCGGGACAGCTAACTATGGCTACACCTTC	CASSEASGTANYGYTF
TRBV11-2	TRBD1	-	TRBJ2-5	TGTGCCAGCAGCCCATATCCCGGGACAGGGAATTTCGAGACCCAGTACTTC	CASSPYPGTGNFETQYF
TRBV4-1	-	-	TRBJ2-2	TGCGCCAGCAGCCCTGGTCCACATAACACCGGGGAGCTGTTTTTT	CASSPGPHNTGELFF
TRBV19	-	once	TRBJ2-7	TGTGCCAGTAGTAAGAACTACAAGCAGTACTTC	CASSKNYKQYF
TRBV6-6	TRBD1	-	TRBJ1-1	TGTGCCAGCATTCGAGGGGGCGCGAACACTGAAGCTTTCTTT	CASIRGGANTEAFF
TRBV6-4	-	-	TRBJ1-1	TGTGCCAGCCGCGATCTGTCATCCGCGCCGAACACTGAAGCTTTCTTT	CASRDLSSAPNTEAFF
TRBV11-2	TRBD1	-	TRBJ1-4	TGTGCCAGCAGCGGGAACAGGGGTTCTAATGAAAAACTGTTTTTT	CASSGNRGSNEKLFF
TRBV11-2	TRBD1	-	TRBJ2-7	TGTGCCAGCAGCTTTTGGTCTCCGGGACAGGGAACCGAGCAGTACTTC	CASSFWSPGQGTEQYF
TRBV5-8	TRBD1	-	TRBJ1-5	TGTGCCAGCAGACTGACAGGGGCGCCAAATCAGCCCCAGCATTTT	CASRLTGAPNQPQHF
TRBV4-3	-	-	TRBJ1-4	TGCGCCAGCAGCCAAGATGCGGAGGAAAAACTGTTTTTT	CASSQDAEEKLFF
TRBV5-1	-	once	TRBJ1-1	TGCGCCAGCAGCTTTACGGGCCTTCAGGGGAACACTGAAGCTTTCTTT	CASSFTGLQGNTEAFF
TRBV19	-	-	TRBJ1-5	TGTGCCAGCCGGACAGAACACAATCAGCCCCAGCATTTT	CASRTEHNQPQHF